The 9 T cell receptor beta chains in this list originate from one sample, sequenced in a study of Ad26.COV2.S vaccination and SARS-CoV-2 variants (dated by TCRdb to the early 2020s). The time point tag for this specimen amounts to: individuals recovered from natural SARS-CoV-2 infection. Libraries were made using the immunoSEQ multiplex PCR assay. Entries here come from immuneACCESS through TCRdb and include only in-frame sequences with V and J called. Some clones fail to appear in such tables; in the studies checked, an unresolved V gene covers under half of the shortfall, and the cause of the remainder is unknown. For this sample there are around 86,000 clones; 82% appear just once. Together, the top ten hold about 15% of the sample. This specimen was peripheral blood, taken after recovery from COVID-19. Source of these receptors: a human donor who had recovered from COVID-19.

There are a few counts of this clone. The chain has TRBV18 and TRBJ1-1; D gene uncertain. Germline CDR1 is KGHSH and CDR2 is LQKENI. Trimming pared 0 bases from V and 6 bases from J, leaving 20 bases between. The CDR3 totals 17 residues. CDR3 protein: CASSPPWVRGGSAEAFF. CDR3 bases: TGTGCCAGCTCACCACCGTGGGTGCGGGGTGGGAGCGCTGAAGCTTTCTTT.

This clone was picked up many times. The V call is TRBV28, the J call TRBJ1-2; D is unresolved. The CDR3 loop spans 13 amino acids. Germline assignment: CDR1 MDHEN and CDR2 SYDVKM. The V and J ends lost 8 bases and 2 bases respectively, with 12 bases between them. CDR3 coding DNA: TGTGCCAGCTCTCGGGGAATAAACTATGGCTACACCTTC. It yields the protein CASSRGINYGYTF.

V and J are TRBV7-2 and TRBJ2-1; no clear D gene. Germline V gives CDR1 SGHTA, CDR2 FQGNSA. V was shortened by 1 base and J by 2 bases, with 6 bases between the two germline ends. The CDR3 consists of 14 residues. The CDR3 DNA reads as TGTGCCAGCAGCTTAGAAGGGACCTACAATGAGCAGTTCTTC. It codes for CASSLEGTYNEQFF.

This chain joins TRBV7-2 and TRBJ1-2; 9 bases line up with TRBD1. Germline CDR1 and CDR2: SGHTA and FQGNSA. The ends lost 0 bases at V and 2 bases at J; junction bases unmatched: 4. This CDR3 spans 16 amino acids. CDR3 residues: CASSLARGQGNYGYTF. The CDR3 coding sequence is TGTGCCAGCAGCTTAGCGCGAGGACAGGGGAACTATGGCTACACCTTC.

J is TRBJ1-6 and V is TRBV11-2; no firm D call. CDR1 and CDR2 from the germline V gene are SGHAT and FQNNGV. V was clipped by 0 bases and J by 5 bases, with 14 bases between them. The CDR3 totals 17 residues. CDR3 coding DNA: TGTGCCAGCAGCTTAGACCGCGCGAGGGCCAATAATTCACCCCTCCACTTT. Its translation: CASSLDRARANNSPLHF.

V gene TRBV27 combines with J gene TRBJ2-7; possibly TRBD1 or TRBD2 for D (5 bases each). The CDR3 sequence is 15 residues long. Germline V gene data show CDR1 as MNHEY and CDR2 as SMNVEV (reference sequence). V lost 2 bases to trimming and J lost 3 bases, with 14 bases between them. The DNA for the CDR3 is TGTGCCAGCAGTTTAATTGGGGGTACCCTCTACGAGCAGTACTTC. It specifies CASSLIGGTLYEQYF.

The sample holds a few counts of this clone. V and J are TRBV28 and TRBJ1-2; 7 nucleotides match TRBD1. V was clipped by 5 bases and J by 8 bases; unmatched bases: 11. CDR3 length: 14 residues. Per the germline V gene, CDR1 is MDHEN and CDR2 is SYDVKM. The chain's CDR3 is CASSPGTATGGYTF. DNA for the CDR3: TGTGCCAGCAGTCCAGGGACAGCGACGGGGGGCTACACCTTC.

This chain connects TRBV5-5 to TRBJ1-1; 9 bases align to TRBD1. This CDR3 is built from 14 residues. Germline CDR1 and CDR2: SGHKS and YYEKEE (reference sequence). V dropped 3 bases and J dropped 6; count of bases not matched to a gene: 6. CDR3 DNA sequence: TGTGCCAGCAGCTGGGACAGGGTGATCGCTGAAGCTTTCTTT. Amino acid sequence: CASSWDRVIAEAFF.

The chain links TRBV5-1 to TRBJ1-4, with no clear D. V gave up 4 bases and J gave up 4 bases, with 14 bases separating them. The CDR3 is 15 residues long. Germline CDR1 reads SGHRS; CDR2 reads YFSETQ. The CDR3 nucleotides are TGCGCCAGCAGCCCTCGGGGAGGCATTAATGAAAAACTGTTTTTT. It translates to CASSPRGGINEKLFF.